This TCR beta chain was identified during a study of shared clonotypes between healthy human individuals. Assay: immunoSEQ multiplex PCR; the TCRdb copy retains only in-frame clones and omits some. The sample includes 2,500,000 or so clones, less than 95% of them seen just once. The CDR3 has 17 residues. With V trimmed by 4 bases and J by 0 bases, 5 bases remained unmatched. The germline V gene has CDR1 SEHNR and CDR2 FQNEAQ (reference sequence). The J gene is TRBJ2-6, the V gene TRBV7-9, with 8 positions matching TRBD1. Input material: naive CD4+ T cells from PBMCs. Subset noted: CD45RA+ positively selected. This clonotype was sampled from a man between 18 and 29 years old in good health. Some clones in this sample may be carry-over from other donors' samples. CDR3 in amino acids: CASSSGTGLSGANVLTF. In nucleotides, the CDR3 is TGTGCCAGCAGCTCCGGGACAGGACTCTCTGGGGCCAACGTCCTGACTTTC.